This TCR beta chain emerged from a study of OX40 agonist ivuxolimab in advanced cancers. Study as a whole: As their treatment, patients were administered ivuxolimab, an agonistic anti-OX40 (CD134) antibody. Two cutaneous melanoma patients and one hepatocellular carcinoma patient, three in all, had partial responses. A mean age of around 60 years, range about 23 to 80, was recorded, and roughly 80% were male.

With regard to this clone: What it binds is not known.

Trimming removed 0 bases at V and 8 bases at J, with 23 bases between. Germline V gene data show CDR1 as SGDLS and CDR2 as YYNGEE. The CDR3 has 17 residues. Notes on the study in general: CD4+ and CD8+ blood T cells expanded clonally by week 6 at 0.1 to 3.0 mg/kg.

Assay: immunoSEQ multiplex PCR; the TCRdb copy retains only in-frame clones and omits some. The repertoire holds 45,000 to 60,000 clones, with approximately 90% as singletons. Sequencing was performed on CD4+ or CD8+ T cells sorted from blood, taken in a trial of the OX40 agonist ivuxolimab. This receptor was identified in an adult with an advanced solid tumor such as melanoma, head and neck, liver or kidney cancer. The V call is TRBV9, the J call TRBJ1-2; D is perhaps TRBD1 (5 bases). DNA of the CDR3: TGTGCCAGCAGCGTAGCTCTTACAGGATCCGGTAGCGGGGGCTACACCTTC. It translates to CASSVALTGSGSGGYTF. The variable domain in full, with the rest retrieved from reference TRBV9 and TRBJ1-2, is DSGVTQTPKHLITATGQRVTLRCSPRSGDLSVYWYQQSLDQGLQFLIQYYNGEERAKGNILERFSAQQFPDLHSELNLSSLELGDSALYFCASSVALTGSGSGGYTFGSGTRLTVV.